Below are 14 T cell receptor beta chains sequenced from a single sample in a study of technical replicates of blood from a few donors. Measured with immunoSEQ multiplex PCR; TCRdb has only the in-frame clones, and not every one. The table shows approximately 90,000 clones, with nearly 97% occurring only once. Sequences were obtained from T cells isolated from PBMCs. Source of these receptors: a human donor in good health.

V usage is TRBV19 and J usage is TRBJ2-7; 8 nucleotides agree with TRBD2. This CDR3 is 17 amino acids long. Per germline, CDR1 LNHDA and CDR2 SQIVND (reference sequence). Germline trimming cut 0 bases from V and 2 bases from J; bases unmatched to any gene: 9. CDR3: CASSIDQRLAWAYEQYF. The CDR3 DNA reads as TGTGCCAGTAGTATAGACCAAAGACTAGCGTGGGCCTACGAGCAGTACTTC.

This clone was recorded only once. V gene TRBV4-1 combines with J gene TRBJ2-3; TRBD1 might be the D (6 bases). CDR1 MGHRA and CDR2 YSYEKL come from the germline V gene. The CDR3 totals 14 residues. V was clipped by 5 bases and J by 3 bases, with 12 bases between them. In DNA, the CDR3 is TGCGCCAGCAGCGTAGGACAGAGTACAGATACGCAGTATTTT. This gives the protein CASSVGQSTDTQYF.

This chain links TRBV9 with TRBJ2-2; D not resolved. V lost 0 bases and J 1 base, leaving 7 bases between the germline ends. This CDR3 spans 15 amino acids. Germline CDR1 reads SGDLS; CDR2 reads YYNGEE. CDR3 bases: TGTGCCAGCAGCGTAGTCAGTAAGAACACCGGGGAGCTGTTTTTT. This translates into CASSVVSKNTGELFF.

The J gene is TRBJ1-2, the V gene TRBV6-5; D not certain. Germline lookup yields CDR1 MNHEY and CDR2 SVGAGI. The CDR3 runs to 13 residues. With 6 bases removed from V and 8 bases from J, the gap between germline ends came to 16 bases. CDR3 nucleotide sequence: TGTGCCAGCAGGCCCAGAGGAGGCAAAGGCTACACCTTC. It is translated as CASRPRGGKGYTF.

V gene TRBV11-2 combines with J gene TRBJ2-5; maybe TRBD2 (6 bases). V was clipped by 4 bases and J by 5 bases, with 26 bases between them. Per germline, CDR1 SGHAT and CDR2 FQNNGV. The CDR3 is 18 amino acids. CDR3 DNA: TGTGCCAGCAGCTCTAGGGGTAGAACGGGGCGGGATAGGGAGACCCAGTACTTC. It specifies CASSSRGRTGRDRETQYF.

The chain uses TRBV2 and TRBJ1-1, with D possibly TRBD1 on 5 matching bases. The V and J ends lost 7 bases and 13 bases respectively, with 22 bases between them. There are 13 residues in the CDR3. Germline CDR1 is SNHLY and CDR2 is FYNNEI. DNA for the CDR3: TGTGCCAGCATGGGGTCCAATGGCGGGGGAAGTTTCTTT. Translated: CASMGSNGGGSFF.

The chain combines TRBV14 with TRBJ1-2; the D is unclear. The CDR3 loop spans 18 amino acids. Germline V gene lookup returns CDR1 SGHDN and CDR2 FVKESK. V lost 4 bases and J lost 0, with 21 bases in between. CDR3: CASSRIGTFSDANYGYTF. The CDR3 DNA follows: TGTGCCAGCAGCCGTATTGGTACTTTCTCCGATGCTAACTATGGCTACACCTTC.

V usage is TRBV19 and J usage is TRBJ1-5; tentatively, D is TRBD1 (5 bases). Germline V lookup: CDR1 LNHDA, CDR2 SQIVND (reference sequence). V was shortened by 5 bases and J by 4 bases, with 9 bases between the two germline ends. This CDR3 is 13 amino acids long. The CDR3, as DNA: TGTGCCAGTAGTTTACAGGAAAATCAGCCCCAGCATTTT. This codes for CASSLQENQPQHF. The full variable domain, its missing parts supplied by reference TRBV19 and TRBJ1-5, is DGGITQSPKYLFRKEGQNVTLSCEQNLNHDAMYWYRQDPGQGLRLIYYSQIVNDFQKGDIAEGYSVSREKKESFPLTVTSAQKNPTAFYLCASSLQENQPQHFGDGTRLSIL.

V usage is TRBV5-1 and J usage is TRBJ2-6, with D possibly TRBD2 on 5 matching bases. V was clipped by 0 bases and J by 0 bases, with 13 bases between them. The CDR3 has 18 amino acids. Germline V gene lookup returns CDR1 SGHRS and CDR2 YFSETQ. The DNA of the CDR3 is TGCGCCAGCAGCTTGGCGGGGAACCCCTACTCTGGGGCCAACGTCCTGACTTTC. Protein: CASSLAGNPYSGANVLTF.

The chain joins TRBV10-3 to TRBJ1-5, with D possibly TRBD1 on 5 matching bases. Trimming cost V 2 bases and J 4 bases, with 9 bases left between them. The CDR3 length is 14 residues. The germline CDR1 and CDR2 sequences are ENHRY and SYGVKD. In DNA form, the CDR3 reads TGTGCCATCAGTGAGGAGACAGAAAATCAGCCCCAGCATTTT. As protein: CAISEETENQPQHF.

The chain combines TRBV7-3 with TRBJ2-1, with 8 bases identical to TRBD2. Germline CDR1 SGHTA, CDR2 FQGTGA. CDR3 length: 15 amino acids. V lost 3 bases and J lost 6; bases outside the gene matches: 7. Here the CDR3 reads CASSFSGGAGNEQFF. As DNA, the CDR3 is TGTGCCAGCAGCTTCTCCGGGGGGGCCGGCAATGAGCAGTTCTTC.

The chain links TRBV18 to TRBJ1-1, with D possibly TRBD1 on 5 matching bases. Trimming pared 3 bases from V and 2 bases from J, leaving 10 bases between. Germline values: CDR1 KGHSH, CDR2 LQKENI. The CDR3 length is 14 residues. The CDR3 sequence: CASSPLRGNTEAFF. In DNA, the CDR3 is TGTGCCAGCTCACCCTTAAGGGGAAACACTGAAGCTTTCTTT.

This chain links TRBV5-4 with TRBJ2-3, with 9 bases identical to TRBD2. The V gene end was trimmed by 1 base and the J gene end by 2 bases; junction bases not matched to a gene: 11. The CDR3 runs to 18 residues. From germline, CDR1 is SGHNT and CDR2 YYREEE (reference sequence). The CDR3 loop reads CASSLLYLASGATDTQYF. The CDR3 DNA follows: TGTGCCAGCAGCTTGTTATATCTGGCTAGCGGGGCCACAGATACGCAGTATTTT.

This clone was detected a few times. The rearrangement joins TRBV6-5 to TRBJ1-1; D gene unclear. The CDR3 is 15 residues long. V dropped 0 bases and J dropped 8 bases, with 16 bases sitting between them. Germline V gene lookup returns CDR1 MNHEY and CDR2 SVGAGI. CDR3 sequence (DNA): TGTGCCAGCAGTTACTCGGGGAGCGGGCAGCTAGAAGCTTTCTTT. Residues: CASSYSGSGQLEAFF.